These 29 T cell receptor beta chains came from one sample sequenced in a study of T cells in Graves' hyperthyroidism and ophthalmopathy (dated by TCRdb to between 2019 and 2020). Library creation used multiplex PCR. The sequencer listed for this sample is Illumina HiSeq 2000. The TCR beta CDR3 regions were amplified from the RNA transcripts. The TCR CDR3 was subjected to a first round of RT-PCR using the HTBI primer set and the Qiagen OneStep RT-PCR kit. TCRdb reran the public reads through fastp at Q25 and MiXCR, keeping productive beta chains. Each CDR3 protein gets just one entry, which takes the most common genes and DNA from the rows behind it. In this sample the table shows 480,000 or so distinct CDR3 sequences, approximately 49% of which occur a single time. Jointly, the top ten make up about 40% of the sample. Input material: peripheral blood or thyroid tissue (not recorded which). These receptors were obtained from an adult woman with Graves' disease, either hyperthyroidism or ophthalmopathy (not recorded which).

In its sample, this clonotype was seen many times. The rearrangement uses TRBV29-1 and TRBJ2-5; D might be TRBD1 (6 bases). Germline V gives CDR1 SQVTM, CDR2 ANQGSEA. The V and J ends lost 5 bases and 5 bases respectively, with 15 bases between them. This CDR3 spans 13 amino acids. In nucleotides, the CDR3 is TGCAGCGTTTCACTCAGGGGCCAGGAGACCCAGTACTTC. It encodes CSVSLRGQETQYF.

This clonotype was observed a handful of times. J is TRBJ1-2 and V is TRBV2, with unresolved D. Trimming pared 8 bases from V and 5 bases from J, leaving 12 bases between. Germline V gene lookup returns CDR1 SNHLY and CDR2 FYNNEI. The CDR3 sequence is 12 residues long. CDR3 amino acids: CASRRETYGYTF. CDR3 DNA sequence: TGTGCCAGCCGCCGAGAGACATATGGCTACACCTTC.

This clonotype was observed many times. CDR3 DNA: TGTGCCAGCAGTTTGAGTCCCGTAACATACACCGGGGAGCTGTTTTTT. Protein sequence: CASSLSPVTYTGELFF. The chain combines TRBV12-3 or TRBV12-4 with TRBJ2-2, with D hard to call. Trimming left V 3 bases short and J 3 bases short, with 14 bases between. There are 16 residues in the CDR3.

This clonotype was found a few times. Being one base from a much bigger clone, this may be a read error. The rearrangement links TRBV6-1 to TRBJ2-6, with D unclear. Trimming took 6 bases from V and 0 from J, leaving 6 bases between them. The CDR3 extends over 14 amino acids. Looked up from germline, CDR1 is MNHNS and CDR2 is SASEGT. The CDR3 DNA is TGTGCCAGCAGGAGGCCCTCTGGGGCCAACGTCCTGACTTTC. Amino acids: CASRRPSGANVLTF.

V and J are TRBV20-1 and TRBJ1-6; 8 bases agree with TRBD1. The CDR3 length is 16 residues. Germline values: CDR1 DFQATT, CDR2 SNEGSKA (reference sequence). Trimming took 6 bases from V and 5 from J; bases not matched to a gene: 12. CDR3 sequence reads: CSAKAYRGSDNSPLHF. The CDR3 nucleotides are TGCAGTGCCAAGGCATACAGGGGGAGCGATAATTCACCCCTCCACTTT.

The chain recombines TRBV29-1 with TRBJ1-2; D call uncertain. Deletions cut 0 bases from V and 12 bases from J, with 14 bases between. Germline V gene data show CDR1 as SQVTM and CDR2 as ANQGSEA. The CDR3 length is 12 residues. CDR3: CSVEEQSSGNTF. CDR3 sequence (DNA): TGCAGCGTTGAAGAACAGAGCTCTGGAAACACCTTC.

The chain links TRBV24-1 to TRBJ2-5, with D tentatively TRBD1 or TRBD2 (6 bases each). In germline, CDR1 is KGHDR, CDR2 SFDVKD. V dropped 4 bases and J dropped 9 bases, with 20 bases sitting between them. This CDR3 contains 15 residues. The DNA for the CDR3 is TGTGCCACCAGTGAAGACAGGTACCCCGGCGGGGCCCAGTACTTC. Amino acid sequence: CATSEDRYPGGAQYF.

There are a few counts of this clonotype. The J gene is TRBJ1-2, the V gene TRBV7-9, with D perhaps TRBD1 (5 bases). The CDR3 totals 15 residues. Germline CDR1 and CDR2: SEHNR and FQNEAQ (reference sequence). The V and J ends lost 5 bases and 3 bases respectively, with 16 bases between them. In DNA form, the CDR3 reads TGTGCCAGCAGCCTAAAGCTGGGACCGTACTATGGCTACACCTTC. It specifies CASSLKLGPYYGYTF.

Ten or more counts support this clonotype. V is TRBV14 and J is TRBJ1-2, with D unresolved. Germline loops: CDR1 SGHDN, CDR2 FVKESK. Trimming shortened V by 3 bases and J by 0 bases, and 11 bases separated the two germline ends. This CDR3 has 15 residues. CDR3 amino acids: CASSQDRAANYGYTF. CDR3 nucleotides: TGTGCCAGCAGCCAGGACCGGGCAGCTAACTATGGCTACACCTTC.

The chain couples TRBV15 to TRBJ2-2; 7 nucleotides match TRBD2. This CDR3 has 13 amino acids. Germline trimming cut 4 bases from V and 5 bases from J; bases unmatched to any gene: 1. The germline gives CDR1 LNHNV, CDR2 YYDKDF (reference sequence). The CDR3 DNA sequence: TGTGCCACCAGCACCGGGGGGACCGGGGAGCTGTTTTTT. It translates to CATSTGGTGELFF.

The chain employs TRBV24-1 and TRBJ1-1; unclear D gene. The V and J ends lost 6 bases and 0 bases respectively, with 7 bases between them. Germline lookup yields CDR1 KGHDR and CDR2 SFDVKD. The CDR3 covers 13 residues. The CDR3, as DNA: TGTGCCACCAGTACCGGGTTGAACACTGAAGCTTTCTTT. This encodes CATSTGLNTEAFF.

J is TRBJ1-1 and V is TRBV10-3; 11 bases align to TRBD1. Germline V gene data show CDR1 as ENHRY and CDR2 as SYGVKD. V trimming: 6 bases; J trimming: 5 bases; junction bases outside the gene matches: 5. CDR3 size: 14 residues. The chain's CDR3 is CAIRGDRGSTEAFF. As DNA, the CDR3 is TGTGCCATCAGGGGGGACAGGGGGTCGACTGAAGCTTTCTTT.

This clonotype occurred many times. The chain couples TRBV20-1 to TRBJ1-1; weak D call: TRBD1 (6 bases). Trimming shortened V by 7 bases and J by 6 bases, and 24 bases separated the two germline ends. The CDR3 spans 15 residues. The germline gives CDR1 DFQATT, CDR2 SNEGSKA (reference sequence). As DNA, the CDR3 is TGCAGTGGGCTACCCTCACTGTCCAGGGGCGCTGAAGCTTTCTTT. It is translated as CSGLPSLSRGAEAFF.

Comments on this clonotype: A much larger clonotype is one base distant, so this may be a read error. Without the conserved terminal phenylalanine or tryptophan, this CDR3 likely stems from a read error. The gene calls are TRBV20-1 and TRBJ1-4; no clear D gene. Deletions cut 4 bases from V and 7 bases from J, with 10 bases between. The CDR3 is 12 amino acids. Germline CDR1 is DFQATT and CDR2 is SNEGSKA (reference sequence). CDR3 in DNA: TGCAGTGCTATGGAGGTTTCTGAAAAACTGTTTTGT. This sequence encodes CSAMEVSEKLFC.

Ten or more counts support this clonotype. The V gene is TRBV20-1, the J gene TRBJ2-7; D assignment may be TRBD1 or TRBD2 (6 bases each). Germline V gene sequence: CDR1 DFQATT, CDR2 SNEGSKA (reference sequence). The V and J ends lost 3 bases and 1 base respectively, with 16 bases between them. This CDR3 region has 15 residues. The CDR3 sequence: CSASPLRGQSYEQYF. The CDR3 coding sequence is TGCAGTGCTAGCCCTCTCCGGGGGCAATCCTACGAGCAGTACTTC.

J is TRBJ1-2 and V is TRBV7-3; D is unresolved. The CDR3 loop spans 12 amino acids. CDR1 and CDR2 (germline): SGHTA, FQGTGA. V shed 5 bases and J shed 6 bases, with 10 bases lying between them. The CDR3, as DNA: TGTGCCAGCAGCGCCCGGGTACATGGCTACACCTTC. It is translated as CASSARVHGYTF.

The V and J genes are TRBV18 and TRBJ1-5, with D unclear. V lost 2 bases and J lost 5, with 10 bases in between. The CDR3 runs to 14 residues. Germline CDR1 KGHSH, CDR2 LQKENI. The CDR3 coding sequence is TGTGCCAGCTCACCAAGTCCCTCCGATCAGCCCCAGCATTTT. Translation gives CASSPSPSDQPQHF. Complete variable domain (other parts from reference TRBV18 and TRBJ1-5): NAGVMQNPRHLVRRRGQEARLRCSPMKGHSHVYWYRQLPEEGLKFMVYLQKENIIDESGMPKERFSAEFPKEGPSILRIQQVVRGDSAAYFCASSPSPSDQPQHFGDGTRLSIL.

A few counts support this clonotype. This chain joins TRBV11-2 and TRBJ1-2; possibly TRBD1 for D (6 bases). The CDR3 has 16 residues. Trimming removed 5 bases from V and 5 bases from J, with 21 bases in between. Germline loops: CDR1 SGHAT, CDR2 FQNNGV. The chain's CDR3 is CASSRFDGRGLYGYTF. As DNA, the CDR3 is TGTGCCAGCAGCAGGTTCGACGGCAGGGGACTTTATGGCTACACCTTC.

The chain employs TRBV12-3 or TRBV12-4 and TRBJ2-2; the D gene is possibly TRBD2 (6 bases). The V end was cut by 7 bases, the J end by 3 bases, with 15 bases between. The CDR3 spans 15 residues. The CDR3 is CASTGVGGYTGELFF. CDR3 nucleotides: TGTGCCAGCACTGGGGTCGGGGGTTACACCGGGGAGCTGTTTTTT.

The genes are TRBV20-1 and TRBJ2-7; D possibly uses TRBD1 or TRBD2 (5 bases each). Germline values: CDR1 DFQATT, CDR2 SNEGSKA (reference sequence). The length of the CDR3 is 15 residues. Trimming cost V 0 bases and J 2 bases, with 14 bases left between them. The CDR3 DNA reads TGCAGTGCTAGAGATATTGGGGGTCCGCCCTACGAGCAGTACTTC. Its protein is CSARDIGGPPYEQYF.

The chain recombines TRBV2 with TRBJ1-1, with D possibly matching TRBD1 (5 bases). V lost 6 bases to trimming and J lost 1 base, with 9 bases between them. Germline-derived CDR1 and CDR2 are SNHLY and FYNNEI. The CDR3 has 13 amino acids. CDR3: CASRGRANTEAFF. DNA for the CDR3: TGTGCCAGCAGAGGCAGGGCGAACACTGAAGCTTTCTTT.

In this sample, this clonotype turned up many times. The gene calls are TRBV3-1 and TRBJ1-4; D is uncertain. V gave up 0 bases and J gave up 3 bases, with 5 bases separating them. Germline CDR1 and CDR2: LGHDT and YNNKEL (reference sequence). The CDR3 loop spans 14 amino acids. CDR3 in amino acids: CASSQERANEKLFF. The CDR3 nucleotides are TGTGCCAGCAGCCAAGAGCGGGCTAATGAAAAACTGTTTTTT. Complete variable domain (other parts from reference TRBV3-1 and TRBJ1-4): DTAVSQTPKYLVTQMGNDKSIKCEQNLGHDTMYWYKQDSKKFLKIMFSYNNKELIINETVPNRFSPKSPDKAHLNLHINSLELGDSAVYFCASSQERANEKLFFGSGTQLSVL.

Of note for this clonotype: A clone one base away is much larger, so this may be a read error. No conserved phenylalanine or tryptophan is present at the end of the CDR3, so a read error is the likely explanation. In DNA form, the CDR3 reads TGTGCCAGCAGCTTCCTACAGGGGATAGTCTCTGGAAACACCATATATCTT. Its translation is CASSFLQGIVSGNTIYL. V gene TRBV11-1 combines with J gene TRBJ1-3, with TRBD1 matching over 7 bases. The germline V gene has CDR1 SGHAT and CDR2 FQDESV (reference sequence). The CDR3 runs 17 residues. V lost 3 bases and J lost 0; bases outside the gene matches: 8.

The chain combines TRBV20-1 with TRBJ1-2, with D maybe TRBD1 (6 bases). The V gene's germline CDR1 is DFQATT and CDR2 SNEGSKA (reference sequence). CDR3 length equals 12 residues. V was cut by 5 bases and J by 8 bases, with 15 bases left in between. CDR3 amino acids: CSARGQGTGYTF. The DNA for the CDR3 is TGCAGTGCTCGAGGGCAGGGGACGGGCTACACCTTC.

This clonotype has at least ten counts. The gene calls are TRBV7-9 and TRBJ2-2; D ambiguous. Germline lookup yields CDR1 SEHNR and CDR2 FQNEAQ (reference sequence). Trimming shortened V by 1 base and J by 6 bases, and 3 bases separated the two germline ends. The CDR3 sequence is 12 residues long. The DNA of the CDR3 is TGTGCCAGCAGCTTAGATGCCGGGGAGCTGTTTTTT. Protein product: CASSLDAGELFF.

As for this clonotype: A much larger clone lies one base from this, so it may be a read error. V and J are TRBV7-2 and TRBJ2-5; D might be TRBD1 (6 bases). The CDR3 loop spans 16 amino acids. CDR1 and CDR2 from the germline V gene are SGHTA and FQGNSA. Trimming removed 5 bases at V and 5 bases at J, with 21 bases between. CDR3 DNA sequence: TGTGCCAGCAGCATTATTGGGGGCCTATTGAGGGAGACCCAGTACTTC. Protein: CASSIIGGLLRETQYF.

This clonotype appeared a few times. This chain links TRBV10-3 with TRBJ1-3; D unresolved. V lost 6 bases and J lost 1, with 10 bases in between. CDR3 length: 14 residues. In germline, CDR1 is ENHRY, CDR2 SYGVKD. The CDR3 nucleotides are TGTGCCATCAGCGCCACAAATTCTGGAAACACCATATATTTT. It codes for CAISATNSGNTIYF.

The chain combines TRBV7-3 with TRBJ1-6; D remains unclear. The CDR3 is made up of 13 amino acids. Germline lookup yields CDR1 SGHTA and CDR2 FQGTGA. V lost 4 bases, J lost 7 bases, and 8 bases lay in between. CDR3 in DNA: TGTGCCAGCAGCTCTCCCGCCAATTCACCCCTCCACTTT. This codes for CASSSPANSPLHF.

This clonotype was counted many times. V usage is TRBV2 and J usage is TRBJ1-5, with D possibly TRBD1 on 6 matching bases. V was trimmed by 5 bases and J by 3 bases, leaving 17 bases between them. CDR1 and CDR2 (germline): SNHLY, FYNNEI. The CDR3 runs 16 residues. Here the CDR3 DNA reads TGTGCCAGCAGTCCAGGGGAGAAGGGGTTCAATCAGCCCCAGCATTTT. Residues: CASSPGEKGFNQPQHF.